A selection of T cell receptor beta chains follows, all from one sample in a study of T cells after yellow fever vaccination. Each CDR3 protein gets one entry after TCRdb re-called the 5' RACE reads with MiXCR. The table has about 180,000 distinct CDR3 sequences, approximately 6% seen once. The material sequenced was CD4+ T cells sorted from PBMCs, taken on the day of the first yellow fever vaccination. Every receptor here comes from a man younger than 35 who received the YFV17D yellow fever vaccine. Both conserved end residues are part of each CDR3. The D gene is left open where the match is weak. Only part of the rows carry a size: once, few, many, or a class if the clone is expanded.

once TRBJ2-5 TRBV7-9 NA CASSPDRRVEETQYF TGTGCCAGCAGCCCCGACCGACGGGTAGAAGAGACCCAGTACTTC
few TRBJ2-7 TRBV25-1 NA CASGQFYEQYF TGTGCCAGCGGACAATTTTACGAGCAGTACTTC
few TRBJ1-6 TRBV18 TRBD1 CASSQIQGRGSPLHF TGTGCCAGCTCACAAATACAGGGGAGAGGTTCACCCCTCCACTTT
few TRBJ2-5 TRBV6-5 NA CASSYSHGETQYF TGTGCCAGCAGTTACTCGCACGGCGAGACCCAGTACTTC
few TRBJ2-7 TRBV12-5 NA CASGLYEQYF TGTGCTAGTGGCCTGTACGAGCAGTACTTC
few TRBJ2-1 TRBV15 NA CATSAGLLGNEQFF TGTGCCACCAGTGCGGGTCTACTGGGGAATGAGCAGTTCTTC
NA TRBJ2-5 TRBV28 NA CASSPVGPTQYF TGTGCCAGCAGTCCGGTGGGGCCGACCCAGTACTTC
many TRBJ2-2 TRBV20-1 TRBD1 CSARSGQGYTGELFF TGCAGTGCTAGATCGGGACAGGGGTATACCGGGGAGCTGTTTTTT
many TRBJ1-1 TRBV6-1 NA CASRVDGLNTEAFF TGTGCCAGCAGGGTCGATGGATTGAACACTGAAGCTTTCTTT
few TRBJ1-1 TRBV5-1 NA CASSRGHTEAFF TGCGCCAGCAGCAGGGGACACACTGAAGCTTTCTTT
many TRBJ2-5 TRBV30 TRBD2 CACSGGGETQYF TGTGCCTGTTCCGGCGGGGGGGAGACCCAGTACTTC
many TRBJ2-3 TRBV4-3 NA CASSLQRLDTQYF TGCGCCAGCAGCCTTCAGCGGTTAGATACGCAGTATTTT
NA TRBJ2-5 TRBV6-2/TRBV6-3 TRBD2 CASSPPGGLAGKWDQETQYF TGTGCCAGCAGCCCCCCGGGTGGACTAGCGGGGAAGTGGGACCAAGAGACCCAGTACTTC
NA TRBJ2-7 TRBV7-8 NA CASSLDGGGLSYEQYF TGTGCCAGCAGCTTAGATGGGGGGGGCCTCTCCTACGAGCAGTACTTC
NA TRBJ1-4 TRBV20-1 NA CSARAQGSTNEKLFF TGCAGTGCTAGAGCTCAAGGGTCAACTAATGAAAAACTGTTTTTT
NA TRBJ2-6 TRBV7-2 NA CASVPGGANVLTF TGTGCCAGCGTCCCGGGAGGGGCCAACGTCCTGACTTTC
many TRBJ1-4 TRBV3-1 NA CASSPARAEKLFF TGTGCCAGCAGCCCGGCGAGGGCGGAAAAACTGTTTTTT
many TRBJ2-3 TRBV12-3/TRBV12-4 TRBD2 CASSFSGGASDTQYF TGTGCCAGCAGTTTCAGCGGGGGGGCCTCAGATACGCAGTATTTT
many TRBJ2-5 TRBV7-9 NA CASSPGRDETQYF TGTGCCAGCAGCCCGGGCAGGGACGAGACCCAGTACTTC
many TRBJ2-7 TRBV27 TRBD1 CASSLSPGQGVYEQYF TGTGCCAGCAGTTTATCACCCGGACAGGGAGTATACGAGCAGTACTTC
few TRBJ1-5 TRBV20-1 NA CSVTGSTTNQPQHF TGCAGTGTTACAGGGAGCACCACGAACCAGCCCCAGCATTTT
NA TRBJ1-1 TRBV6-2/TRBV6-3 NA CASRPRDTEAFF TGTGCCAGCAGGCCCCGGGACACTGAAGCTTTCTTT
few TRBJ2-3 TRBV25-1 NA CATTGADTQYF TGTGCCACCACGGGTGCAGATACGCAGTATTTT
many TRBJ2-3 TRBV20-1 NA CSATDNTQYF TGCAGTGCTACGGACAATACGCAGTATTTT
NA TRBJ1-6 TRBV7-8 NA CASSPLGAHNSPLHF TGTGCCAGCAGCCCACTTGGGGCCCATAATTCACCCCTCCACTTT
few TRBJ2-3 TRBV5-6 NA CASSFSGTSTDTQYF TGTGCCAGCAGCTTCTCCGGGACTAGCACAGATACGCAGTATTTT
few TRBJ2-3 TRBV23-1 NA CASSQPGTEGGGSTDTQYF TGCGCCAGCAGTCAACCAGGCACGGAAGGAGGTGGTAGCACAGATACGCAGTATTTT
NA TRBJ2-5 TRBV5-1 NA CASSSVLGVETQYF TGCGCCAGCAGCTCCGTCTTGGGGGTAGAGACCCAGTACTTC
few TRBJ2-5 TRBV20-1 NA CSASKAEETQYF TGCAGTGCTAGTAAGGCAGAAGAGACCCAGTACTTC
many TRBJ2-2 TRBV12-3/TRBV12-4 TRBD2 CASKFNGGGITGELFF TGTGCCAGCAAGTTTAACGGCGGGGGGATCACCGGGGAGCTGTTTTTT
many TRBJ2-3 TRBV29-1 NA CSVEEWAGAKDTQYF TGCAGCGTTGAAGAATGGGCAGGGGCGAAAGATACGCAGTATTTT
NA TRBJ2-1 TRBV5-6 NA CASSLIVSAYEQFF TGTGCCAGCAGCTTGATAGTCTCGGCCTATGAGCAGTTCTTC
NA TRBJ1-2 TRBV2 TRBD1 CASRRQGDAGGYTF TGTGCCAGCAGGCGACAGGGTGATGCTGGAGGCTACACCTTC
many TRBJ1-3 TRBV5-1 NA CASSLVSGIAGNTIYF TGCGCCAGCAGCTTGGTTTCTGGAATAGCGGGAAACACCATATATTTT
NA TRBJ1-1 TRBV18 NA CASTPARVDGTEAFF TGTGCCAGCACACCAGCCAGGGTCGATGGGACTGAAGCTTTCTTT
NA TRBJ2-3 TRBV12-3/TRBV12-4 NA CASSSDIGGLWGENSTDTQYF TGTGCCAGCAGTTCAGACATCGGGGGGCTCTGGGGGGAGAATAGCACAGATACGCAGTATTTT
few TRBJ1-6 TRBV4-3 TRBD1 CASSQDRTGYYSPLHF TGCGCCAGCAGCCAAGATCGGACAGGGTATTATTCACCCCTCCACTTT